This T cell receptor beta chain originates from a study of tumor-infiltrating lymphocytes in primary liver carcinoma. For the study at large: Samples returned roughly 3.5 to 8 million productive TCRbeta reads each. Read depth did not differ significantly between tissue types.

The CDR3 has 15 residues. The germline CDR1 and CDR2 sequences are LGHNT and FRNRAP. Remarks on this clonotype: Its antigen remains unidentified. One end of the junction does not line up with germline, which may come from a read error.

Findings of the study overall: Merely some 7.5-25% of top clones spanned all five tumor regions. Tumor tissue displayed a significantly greater top-250-clone fraction than blood (p = 0.039).

cDNA specific to TCR beta was made from approximately 500 ng of total RNA, with a constant-region primer employed for priming. It was through three nested multiplex PCR rounds of slightly modified ARM-PCR that TCR beta libraries arose. The study ran its first two PCR rounds for roughly 10 cycles each, using TRBV1-TRBV30 forward primers and a C-beta reverse primer. TCRdb re-called the multiplex PCR reads with MiXCR, one entry per CDR3 protein. The sample carries 110,000 or so distinct CDR3 sequences, roughly 80% recorded once. Taking about 17-32 mg of unsorted bulk tissue, the authors co-extracted RNA and DNA. Without exception, tumor samples held over 80% viable tumor cells.

The receptor was isolated from a man aged 40-50 years with primary liver carcinoma and hepatitis B virus infection. Sequencing was performed on liver tumor tissue from sampling region 3. As to subset: tumor region T3, left-lateral pole. J is TRBJ2-1 and V is TRBV12-5; TRBD2 aligns across 13 bases. This CDR3 reads CTSVLGLAGSDEQFF. Here the CDR3 DNA reads TGCACTAGTGTTTTGGGACTAGCGGGAAGTGATGAGCAGTTCTTC.